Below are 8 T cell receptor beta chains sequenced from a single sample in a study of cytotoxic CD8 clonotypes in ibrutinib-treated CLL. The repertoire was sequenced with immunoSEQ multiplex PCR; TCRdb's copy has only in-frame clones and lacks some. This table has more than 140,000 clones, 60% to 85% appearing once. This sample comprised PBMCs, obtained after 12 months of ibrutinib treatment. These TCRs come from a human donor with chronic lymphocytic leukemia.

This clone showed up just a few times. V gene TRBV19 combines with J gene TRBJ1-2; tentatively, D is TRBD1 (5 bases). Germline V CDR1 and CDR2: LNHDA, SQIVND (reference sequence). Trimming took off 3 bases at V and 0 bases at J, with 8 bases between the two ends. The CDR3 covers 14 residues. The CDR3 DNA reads TGTGCCAGTAGTATGGGGGGACCTAACTATGGCTACACCTTC. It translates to CASSMGGPNYGYTF. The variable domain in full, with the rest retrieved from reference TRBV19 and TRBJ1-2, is DGGITQSPKYLFRKEGQNVTLSCEQNLNHDAMYWYRQDPGQGLRLIYYSQIVNDFQKGDIAEGYSVSREKKESFPLTVTSAQKNPTAFYLCASSMGGPNYGYTFGSGTRLTVV.

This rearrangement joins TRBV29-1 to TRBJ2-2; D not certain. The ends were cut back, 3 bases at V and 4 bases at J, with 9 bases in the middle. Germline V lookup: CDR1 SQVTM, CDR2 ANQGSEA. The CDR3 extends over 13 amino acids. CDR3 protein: CSVEYRATGELFF. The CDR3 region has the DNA TGCAGCGTTGAGTATCGGGCCACCGGGGAGCTGTTTTTT.

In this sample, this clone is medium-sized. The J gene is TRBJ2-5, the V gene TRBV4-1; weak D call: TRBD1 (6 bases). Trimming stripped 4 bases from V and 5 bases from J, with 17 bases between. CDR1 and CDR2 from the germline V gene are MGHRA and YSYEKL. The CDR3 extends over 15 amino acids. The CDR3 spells CASSPEDSPRETQYF. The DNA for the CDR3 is TGCGCCAGCAGCCCAGAGGACAGCCCACGGGAGACCCAGTACTTC.

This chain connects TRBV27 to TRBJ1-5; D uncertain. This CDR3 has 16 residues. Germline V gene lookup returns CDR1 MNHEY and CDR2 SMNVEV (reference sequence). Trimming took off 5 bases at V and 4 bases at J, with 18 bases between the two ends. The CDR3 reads CASSPRSWGGNQPQHF. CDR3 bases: TGTGCCAGCAGTCCGCGTTCTTGGGGTGGGAATCAGCCCCAGCATTTT.

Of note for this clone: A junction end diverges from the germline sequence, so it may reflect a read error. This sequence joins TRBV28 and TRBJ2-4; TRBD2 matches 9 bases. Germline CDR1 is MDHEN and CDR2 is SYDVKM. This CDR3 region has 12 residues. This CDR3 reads CASSLPSGVLGF. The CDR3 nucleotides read TGTGCCAGCAGTTTGCCTAGCGGGGTATTGGGCTTC. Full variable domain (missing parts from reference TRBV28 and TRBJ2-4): DVKVTQSSRYLVKRTGEKVFLECVQDMDHENMFWYRQDPGLGLRLIYFSYDVKMKEKGDIPEGYSVSREKKERFSLILESASTNQTSMYLCASSLPSGVLGFGAGTRLSVL.

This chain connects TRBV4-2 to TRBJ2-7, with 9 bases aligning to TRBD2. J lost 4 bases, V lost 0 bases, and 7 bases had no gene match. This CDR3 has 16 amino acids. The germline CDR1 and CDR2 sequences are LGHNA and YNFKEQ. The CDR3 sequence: CASSQEHTSGPYEQYF. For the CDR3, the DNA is TGTGCCAGCAGCCAAGAACATACTAGCGGGCCTTACGAGCAGTACTTC.

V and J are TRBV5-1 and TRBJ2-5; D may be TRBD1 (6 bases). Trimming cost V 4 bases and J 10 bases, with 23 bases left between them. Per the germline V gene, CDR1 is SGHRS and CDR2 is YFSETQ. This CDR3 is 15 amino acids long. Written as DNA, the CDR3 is TGCGCCAGCAGCCGGACCCGACAGGAGGAAGAGGACCAGTACTTC. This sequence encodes CASSRTRQEEEDQYF.

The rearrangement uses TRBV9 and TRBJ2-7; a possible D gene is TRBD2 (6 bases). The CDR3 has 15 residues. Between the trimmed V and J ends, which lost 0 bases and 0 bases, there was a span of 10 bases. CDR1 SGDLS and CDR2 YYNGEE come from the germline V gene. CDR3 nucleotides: TGTGCCAGCAGCGTAGGCAGGACTACCTCCTACGAGCAGTACTTC. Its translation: CASSVGRTTSYEQYF. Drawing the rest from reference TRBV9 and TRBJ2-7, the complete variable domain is DSGVTQTPKHLITATGQRVTLRCSPRSGDLSVYWYQQSLDQGLQFLIQYYNGEERAKGNILERFSAQQFPDLHSELNLSSLELGDSALYFCASSVGRTTSYEQYFGPGTRLTVT.